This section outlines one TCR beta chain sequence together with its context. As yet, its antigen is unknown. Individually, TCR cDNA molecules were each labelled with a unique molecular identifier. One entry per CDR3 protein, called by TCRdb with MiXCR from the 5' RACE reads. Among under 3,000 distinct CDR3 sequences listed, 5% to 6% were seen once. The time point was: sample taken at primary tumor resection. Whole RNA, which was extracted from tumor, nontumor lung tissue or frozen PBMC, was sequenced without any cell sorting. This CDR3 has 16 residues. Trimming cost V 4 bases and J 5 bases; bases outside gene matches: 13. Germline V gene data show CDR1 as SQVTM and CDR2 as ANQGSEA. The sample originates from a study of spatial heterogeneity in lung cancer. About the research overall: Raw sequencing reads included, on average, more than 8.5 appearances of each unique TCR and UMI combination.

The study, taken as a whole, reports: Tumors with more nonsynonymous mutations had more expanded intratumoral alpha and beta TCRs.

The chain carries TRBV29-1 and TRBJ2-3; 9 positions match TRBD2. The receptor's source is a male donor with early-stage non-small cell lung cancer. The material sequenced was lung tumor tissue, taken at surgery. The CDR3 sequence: CSVVGRTSEAVDTQYF. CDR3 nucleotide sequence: TGCAGCGTTGTTGGCAGGACTAGCGAGGCGGTAGATACGCAGTATTTT.